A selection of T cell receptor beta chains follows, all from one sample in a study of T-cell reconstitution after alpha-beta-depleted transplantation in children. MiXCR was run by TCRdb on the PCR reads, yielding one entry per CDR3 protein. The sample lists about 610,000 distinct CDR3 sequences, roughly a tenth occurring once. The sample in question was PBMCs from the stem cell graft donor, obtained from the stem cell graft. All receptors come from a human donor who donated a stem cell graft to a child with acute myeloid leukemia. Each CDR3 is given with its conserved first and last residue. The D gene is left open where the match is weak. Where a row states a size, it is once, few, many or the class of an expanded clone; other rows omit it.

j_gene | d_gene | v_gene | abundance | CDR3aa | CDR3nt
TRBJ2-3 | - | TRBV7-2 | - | CASSLVSSTDTQYF | TGTGCCAGCAGCTTAGTTTCGAGCACTGATACGCAGTATTTT
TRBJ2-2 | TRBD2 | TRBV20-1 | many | CSAGRGLALVGELFF | TGCAGTGCTGGACGGGGACTAGCCTTGGTCGGGGAGCTGTTTTTT
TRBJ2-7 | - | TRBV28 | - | CASSPIDPLSAYEQYF | TGTGCCAGCAGCCCCATCGACCCCCTTAGTGCCTACGAGCAGTACTTC
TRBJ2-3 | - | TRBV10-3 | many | CAISERTDTQYF | TGTGCCATCAGTGAAAGGACAGATACGCAGTATTTT
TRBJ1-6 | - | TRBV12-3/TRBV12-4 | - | CASSLSRLNSPLHF | TGTGCCAGCAGTTTAAGTCGCCTTAATTCACCCCTCCACTTT
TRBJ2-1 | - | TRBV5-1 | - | CASSFPGEWDEQFF | TGCGCCAGCAGCTTCCCGGGAGAATGGGATGAGCAGTTCTTC
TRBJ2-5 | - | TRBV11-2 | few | CASSFGLFTGETQYF | TGTGCCAGCAGCTTCGGACTCTTCACTGGGGAGACCCAGTACTTC
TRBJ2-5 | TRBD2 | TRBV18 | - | CASSPGLGRQETQYF | TGTGCCAGCTCACCTGGACTAGGCCGCCAAGAGACCCAGTACTTC
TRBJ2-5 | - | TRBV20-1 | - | CSLPPASRRETQYF | TGCAGTCTCCCTCCCGCTAGCCGGAGGGAGACCCAGTACTTC
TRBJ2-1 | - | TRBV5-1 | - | CASSLDRLASLNEQFF | TGCGCCAGCAGCTTGGACCGGCTAGCGAGCCTCAATGAGCAGTTCTTC
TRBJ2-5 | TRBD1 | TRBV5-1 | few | CASSLAGTGGRETQYF | TGCGCCAGCAGCTTGGCCGGGACAGGGGGCAGAGAGACCCAGTACTTC
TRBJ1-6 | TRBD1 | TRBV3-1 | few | CASSRGQGRNSPLHF | TGTGCCAGCAGCCGAGGACAGGGGCGGAATTCACCCCTCCACTTT
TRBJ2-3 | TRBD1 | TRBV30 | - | CAWSPTGQSTDTQYF | TGTGCCTGGAGTCCCACGGGACAGAGCACAGATACGCAGTATTTT
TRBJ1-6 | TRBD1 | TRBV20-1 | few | CSARSGTGSSYNSPLHF | TGCAGTGCTAGATCCGGGACAGGGAGCTCCTATAATTCACCCCTCCACTTT
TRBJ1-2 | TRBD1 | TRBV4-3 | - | CASSFPRTGGVYGYTF | TGCGCCAGCAGCTTTCCTAGGACAGGGGGCGTTTATGGCTACACCTTC
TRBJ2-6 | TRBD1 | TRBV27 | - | CASSSSGTGQAGANVLTF | TGTGCCAGCAGTAGCTCCGGGACAGGGCAAGCTGGGGCCAACGTCCTGACTTTC
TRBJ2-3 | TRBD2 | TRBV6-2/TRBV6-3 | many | CASSYSRTSGRRGGTDTQYF | TGTGCCAGCAGTTACTCCCGGACTAGCGGGAGGAGGGGTGGCACAGATACGCAGTATTTT
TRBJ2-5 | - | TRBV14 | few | CASSQGPYQYF | TGTGCCAGCAGCCAAGGACCCTACCAGTACTTC
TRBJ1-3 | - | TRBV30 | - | CAWGTHGNTIYF | TGTGCCTGGGGGACTCACGGAAACACCATATATTTT